Given below is one T cell receptor beta chain in context. This record belongs to a study of CD8 T cells in Susac syndrome. The authors reverse transcribed roughly 0.5 to 1 ug RNA with random hexamers. TCRdb redid the calling of the immunoSEQ multiplex PCR reads with MiXCR, one entry per CDR3 protein. The sample records tens of thousands of distinct CDR3 sequences, 96% being singletons. Trimming stripped 3 bases from V and 6 bases from J, with 14 bases between. Germline V lookup: CDR1 SGHTA, CDR2 FQGNSA. CDR3 size: 15 residues. Sequenced material: CD8+ T cells from PBMCs. The chain carries TRBV7-2 and TRBJ1-4; a possible D gene is TRBD1 (5 bases). This TCR derives from a human donor with Susac syndrome. The CDR3 reads CASSLSPQGYEKLFF. CDR3 DNA: TGTGCCAGCAGCTTGAGCCCGCAGGGCTATGAAAAACTGTTTTTT.